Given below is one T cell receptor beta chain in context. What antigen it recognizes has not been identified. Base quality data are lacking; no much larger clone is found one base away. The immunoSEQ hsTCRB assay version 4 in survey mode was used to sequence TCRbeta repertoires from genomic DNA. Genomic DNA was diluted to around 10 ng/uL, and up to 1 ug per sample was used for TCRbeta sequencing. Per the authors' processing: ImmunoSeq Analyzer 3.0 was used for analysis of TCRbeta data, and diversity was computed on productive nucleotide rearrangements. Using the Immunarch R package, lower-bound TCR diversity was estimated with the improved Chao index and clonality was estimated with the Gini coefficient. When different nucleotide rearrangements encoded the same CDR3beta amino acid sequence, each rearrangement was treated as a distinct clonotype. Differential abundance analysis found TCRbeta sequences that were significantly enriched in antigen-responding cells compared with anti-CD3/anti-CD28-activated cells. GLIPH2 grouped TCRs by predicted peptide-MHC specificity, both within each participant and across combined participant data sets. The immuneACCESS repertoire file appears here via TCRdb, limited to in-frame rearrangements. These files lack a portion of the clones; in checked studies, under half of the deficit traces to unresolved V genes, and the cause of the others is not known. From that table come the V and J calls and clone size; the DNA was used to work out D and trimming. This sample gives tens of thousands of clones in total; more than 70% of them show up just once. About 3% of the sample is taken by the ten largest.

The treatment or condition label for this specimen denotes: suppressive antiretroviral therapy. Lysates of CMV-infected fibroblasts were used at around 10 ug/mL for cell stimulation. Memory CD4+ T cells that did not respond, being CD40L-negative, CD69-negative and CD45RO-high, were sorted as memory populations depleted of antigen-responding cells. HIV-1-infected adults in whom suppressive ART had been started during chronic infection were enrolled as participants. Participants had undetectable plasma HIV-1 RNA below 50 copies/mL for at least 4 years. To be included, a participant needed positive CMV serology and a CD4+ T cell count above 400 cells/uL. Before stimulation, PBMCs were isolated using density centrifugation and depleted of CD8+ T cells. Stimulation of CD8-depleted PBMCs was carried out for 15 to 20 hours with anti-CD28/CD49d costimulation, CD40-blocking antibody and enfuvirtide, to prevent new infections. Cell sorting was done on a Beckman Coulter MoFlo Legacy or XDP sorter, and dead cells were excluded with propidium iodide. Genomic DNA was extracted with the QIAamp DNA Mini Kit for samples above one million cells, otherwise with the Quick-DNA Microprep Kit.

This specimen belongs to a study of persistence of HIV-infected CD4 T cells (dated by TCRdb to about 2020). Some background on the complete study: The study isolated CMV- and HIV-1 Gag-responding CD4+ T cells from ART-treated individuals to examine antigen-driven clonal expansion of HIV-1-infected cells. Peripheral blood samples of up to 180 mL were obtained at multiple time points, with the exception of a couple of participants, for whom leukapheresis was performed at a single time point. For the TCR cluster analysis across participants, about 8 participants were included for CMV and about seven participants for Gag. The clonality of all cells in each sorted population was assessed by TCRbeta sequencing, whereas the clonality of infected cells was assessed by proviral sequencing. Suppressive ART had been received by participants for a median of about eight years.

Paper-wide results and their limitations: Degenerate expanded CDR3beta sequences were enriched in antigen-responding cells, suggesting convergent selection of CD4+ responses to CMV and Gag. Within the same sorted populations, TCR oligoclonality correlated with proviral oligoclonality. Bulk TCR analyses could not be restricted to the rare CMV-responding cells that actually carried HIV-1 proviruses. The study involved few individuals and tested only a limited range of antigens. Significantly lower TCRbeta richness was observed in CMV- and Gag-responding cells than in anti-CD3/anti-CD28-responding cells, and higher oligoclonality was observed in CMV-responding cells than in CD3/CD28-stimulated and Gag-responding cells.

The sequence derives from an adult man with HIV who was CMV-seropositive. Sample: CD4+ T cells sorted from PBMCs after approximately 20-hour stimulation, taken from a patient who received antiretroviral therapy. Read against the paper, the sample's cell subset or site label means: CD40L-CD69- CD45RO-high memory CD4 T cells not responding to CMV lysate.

The bases read TGTGCCAGCAGGGATTCGGACGGTCCCTACGAGCAGTACTTC. Its translation is CASRDSDGPYEQYF. The chain joins TRBV6-5 to TRBJ2-7; the D gene is unclear. The CDR3 contains 14 residues, cysteine and phenylalanine counted. Just the 42-base CDR3 DNA is kept, in frame starting at base 1. The trim is 6 bases for V and 2 bases for J, with a gap of 14 bases between the germline ends. The germline V gene yields MNHEY for CDR1 and SVGAGI for CDR2.